This T cell receptor (beta chain) stems from a study of cytomegalovirus exposure and HLA in healthy donors. For the study at large: From HLA-typed donors, an early data release held tens of millions of unique TCRs. Study-level points and caveats: Overall, about 160 TCR beta chains were annotated as cytomegalovirus-associated.

In the PCR, 60 Vbeta and 13 Jbeta primers were used. Assay: immunoSEQ multiplex PCR; the TCRdb copy retains only in-frame clones and omits some. This table holds roughly 100,000 clones, 75% found once. The germline V gene has CDR1 SNHLY and CDR2 FYNNEI. The CDR3 totals 10 residues. On this clone: Its antigen is not known.

The clonotype comes from a man in his forties in good health and CMV-seronegative. The sequenced material came from PBMCs. The gene calls are TRBV2 and TRBJ2-5; D not resolved. The end of the DNA is better explained by TRBJ2-7, so the J call may be wrong. The CDR3 DNA follows: TGTGCCAGCAGTGGGTCCGAGCAGTACTTC. Translated, it gives CASSGSEQYF.